The 11 T cell receptor beta chains reported below all come from one sample, sequenced in a study of OX40 agonist ivuxolimab in advanced cancers. Assay used: immunoSEQ multiplex PCR; TCRdb lists only in-frame clones, some missing. The repertoire has around 15,000 clones, about 80% of them found once; the top ten carry roughly 12%. The specimen comprised CD4+ or CD8+ T cells sorted from blood, sampled in a trial of the OX40 agonist ivuxolimab. The receptors derive from an adult with an advanced solid tumor such as melanoma, head and neck, liver or kidney cancer.

This chain joins TRBV7-3 and TRBJ2-7; 9 nucleotides match TRBD2. The ends lost 0 bases at V and 3 bases at J; junction bases unmatched: 9. This CDR3 spans 17 amino acids. The germline gives CDR1 SGHTA, CDR2 FQGTGA. CDR3 region: CASSLTGGIAGDYEQYF. The CDR3 nucleotides read TGTGCCAGCAGCTTAACCGGGGGGATAGCGGGAGACTACGAGCAGTACTTC.

The V gene is TRBV5-1, the J gene TRBJ2-3; a weak D match, TRBD2 (5 bases). The V and J ends lost 1 base and 0 bases respectively, with 12 bases between them. The CDR3 runs to 16 residues. In germline, CDR1 is SGHRS, CDR2 YFSETQ. The CDR3 sequence is CASSLTLASSTDTQYF. CDR3 nucleotides: TGCGCCAGCAGCTTGACCCTAGCATCTAGCACAGATACGCAGTATTTT.

This CDR3 is CASSAGPGNTIYF. The CDR3 bases are TGTGCCAGCAGTGCAGGGCCTGGAAACACCATATATTTT. The J gene is TRBJ1-3, the V gene TRBV2, with D possibly matching TRBD1 (5 bases). The CDR3 length is 13 residues. Germline CDR1 SNHLY, CDR2 FYNNEI. Deletions cut 4 bases from V and 2 bases from J, with 6 bases between.

This chain joins TRBV14 and TRBJ2-2; 7 bases align to TRBD2. J gave up 2 bases and V 4 bases, and 16 bases lay outside the gene matches. Per germline, CDR1 SGHDN and CDR2 FVKESK. The CDR3 loop spans 19 amino acids. Here the CDR3 reads CASSPPPYDASGNTGELFF. The CDR3 region has the DNA TGTGCCAGCAGCCCCCCTCCTTATGATGCTAGCGGAAACACCGGGGAGCTGTTTTTT. The variable domain in full, completed from reference TRBV14 and TRBJ2-2, reads EAGVTQFPSHSVIEKGQTVTLRCDPISGHDNLYWYRRVMGKEIKFLLHFVKESKQDESGMPNNRFLAERTGGTYSTLKVQPAELEDSGVYFCASSPPPYDASGNTGELFFGEGSRLTVL.

The gene calls are TRBV5-4 and TRBJ1-3; D remains ambiguous. V lost 4 bases, J lost 0 bases, and 17 bases lay in between. This CDR3 comprises 17 residues. In germline, CDR1 is SGHNT, CDR2 YYREEE (reference sequence). The CDR3 nucleotides read TGTGCCAGCAGCCGCCCCTTTCTGACGGACTCTGGAAACACCATATATTTT. Encoded protein: CASSRPFLTDSGNTIYF.

This clone was seen only once. V is TRBV11-3 and J is TRBJ1-5; 8 nucleotides align to TRBD1. V lost 3 bases and J lost 8; bases outside the gene matches: 9. The CDR3 consists of 15 residues. The germline CDR1 and CDR2 sequences are SGHNT and YENEEA. The CDR3 spells CASSFQAGGKEPQHF. The CDR3 DNA reads TGTGCCAGCAGCTTCCAGGCAGGGGGCAAGGAGCCCCAGCATTTT.

The chain employs TRBV5-6 and TRBJ2-7; D call uncertain. This CDR3 comprises 11 residues. V was pared by 4 bases and J by 7 bases, with 9 bases between. Germline V lookup: CDR1 SGHDT, CDR2 YYEEEE. The CDR3 coding sequence is TGTGCCAGCAGCACGAGTCGGGAGCAGTACTTC. It yields the protein CASSTSREQYF.

The sample holds one count of this clone. The gene calls are TRBV19 and TRBJ1-5; D gene ambiguous. Per germline, CDR1 LNHDA and CDR2 SQIVND (reference sequence). V was pared by 1 base and J by 7 bases, with 14 bases between. The CDR3 covers 15 residues. The CDR3 DNA follows: TGTGCCAGTAGTATAGGTACGCCGACAAGGCAGCCCCAGCATTTT. Amino acids: CASSIGTPTRQPQHF.

The rearrangement links TRBV27 to TRBJ2-5; TRBD2 matches at 8 bases. This CDR3 has 13 residues. Germline V gives CDR1 MNHEY, CDR2 SMNVEV (reference sequence). V gave up 5 bases and J gave up 9 bases; unmatched junction bases: 8. The CDR3 here is CASSNPGLVAQYF. Here the CDR3 DNA reads TGTGCCAGCAGTAACCCGGGACTAGTCGCCCAGTACTTC.

The genes are TRBV27 and TRBJ2-7; D uncertain. The germline gives CDR1 MNHEY, CDR2 SMNVEV (reference sequence). The CDR3 spans 13 residues. The V end was cut by 0 bases, the J end by 5 bases, with 8 bases between. This CDR3 reads CASSLSVLDEQYF. The CDR3 nucleotides are TGTGCCAGCAGTTTATCGGTTCTGGACGAGCAGTACTTC.

The V and J genes are TRBV6-6 and TRBJ2-7; D gene uncertain. This CDR3 has 13 amino acids. The V gene lost 3 bases and the J gene lost 6 bases, with 12 bases spanning the gap. Germline values: CDR1 MNHNY, CDR2 SVGAGI (reference sequence). The CDR3 DNA reads TGTGCCAGCAGTTATCCCGTGGGAAGCGAGCAGTACTTC. Its translation: CASSYPVGSEQYF.